Sequencing of this T cell receptor beta chain was carried out in a study of post-analysis software for immune sequencing data. With respect to this clonotype: Its antigen remains unidentified.

Study-wide results and limits: Controls showed significantly higher normalized Chao1 diversity than did multiple sclerosis patients.

TCR beta cDNA libraries had unique molecular identifiers. T cells numbering about 0.85 to 11 million gave rise to 400,000 to 550,000 cDNA molecules. TCRdb independently ran MiXCR on the PCR reads; one entry per CDR3 protein. In the table there are hundreds of thousands of distinct CDR3 sequences, about 53% of which are singletons. The origin of this receptor is a girl aged 10 to 17 with multiple sclerosis. Material: blood.

CDR3 in amino acids: CASSSGGKVITNEQFF. The CDR3 DNA follows: TGTGCCAGCAGCTCGGGGGGGAAAGTGATTACCAATGAGCAGTTCTTC. The chain links TRBV5-4 to TRBJ2-1; 8 nucleotides line up with TRBD2. The germline V gene has CDR1 SGHNT and CDR2 YYREEE (reference sequence). The junction had 11 bases not matched to a gene; V was cut back by 3 bases and J by 6 bases. The CDR3 has 16 residues.